This T cell receptor (beta chain) was captured by sequencing in a study of blood T cell repertoires in COVID-19. Background on the study: Sites across the United States, Italy and Spain contributed samples from acute and convalescent COVID-19. In each case, the material was cDNA or gDNA derived from T cells, B-cell-depleted T cells, or PBMCs.

Per the original data handling: Nucleated cell counts were estimated from reference gene primer amplification. Sequenced by immunoSEQ multiplex PCR; TCRdb stores in-frame clones only, minus some. The V and J calls and the clone size are those of that table, but D and trimming were determined from the DNA. The repertoire holds about 88,000 clones, with 90% to 95% as singletons. V was pared by 1 base and J by 2 bases, with 1 base of the junction left unmatched. Germline V gene data show CDR1 as SGHDN and CDR2 as FVKESK. The CDR3 loop spans 15 amino acids. The rearrangement links TRBV14 to TRBJ1-4, with 7 bases lining up with TRBD1. The sequence was collected from a man aged 60 to 69 with acute or convalescent COVID-19. Sequenced material: peripheral blood. The CDR3 nucleotides are TGTGCCAGCAGCCAAGTGGGACAGACTAATGAAAAACTGTTTTTT. Encoded protein: CASSQVGQTNEKLFF.